This T cell receptor (beta chain) derives from a study of T cells expressing NK-cell markers. At the level of the study: Sorted CD3+CD56+NKG2C+, CD3+CD56+NKG2C- and CD3+CD56-NKG2C+ T cells supplied TCR beta repertoires. Seven donors tested HCMV-seropositive and one tested seronegative among the eight sequenced. Study results and limitations: Top CD8+ clonotypes included the dominant CD3+CD56+NKG2C+ clonotypes in 5 to 7 donors. Expanded clones of NKG2C+ T cells had an unclear HCMV specificity.

Note on this clonotype: Its antigen is unidentified.

Reprocessing the 5' RACE reads, TCRdb reports a single entry for every CDR3 protein and omits DNA. The sample totals about 400,000 distinct CDR3 sequences. The receptor was derived from a woman between 50 and 59 years old in good health. The sample taken for sequencing was blood T cells: a sorted CD56 or NKG2C T cell subset, CD4+ or CD8+ T cells, or bulk PBMC T cells (not recorded which).

Here the CDR3 reads CASSLGSSNQPQHF. The V and J genes are TRBV12-3 or TRBV12-4 and TRBJ1-5. CDR3 length: 14 amino acids.